The 24 T cell receptor beta chains below all came from one sample that was sequenced in a study of breast tumors, draining lymph nodes, adjacent tissues. Using its own MiXCR run on the multiplex PCR reads, TCRdb lists one record per CDR3 protein. The repertoire holds 12,000 to 15,000 distinct CDR3 sequences, with around 50% as singletons. The sequenced material came from tumor-adjacent breast tissue. The receptors here all came from a female donor with breast cancer. Some clones in this sample may be carry-over from other donors' samples.

The chain joins TRBV9 to TRBJ1-2; D uncertain. The CDR3 totals 13 residues. Germline values: CDR1 SGDLS, CDR2 YYNGEE. Trimming left V 4 bases short and J 1 base short, with 8 bases between. DNA of the CDR3: TGTGCCAGCAGCCCAGGAGATAACTATGGCTACACCTTC. Its translation is CASSPGDNYGYTF. Combining the CDR3 with reference TRBV9 and TRBJ1-2 gives the whole variable domain DSGVTQTPKHLITATGQRVTLRCSPRSGDLSVYWYQQSLDQGLQFLIQYYNGEERAKGNILERFSAQQFPDLHSELNLSSLELGDSALYFCASSPGDNYGYTFGSGTRLTVV.

This clonotype was seen only a few times. One base away lies a much larger clone, so this may be a sequencing read error. The gene calls are TRBV6-2 or TRBV6-3 and TRBJ2-7; the match to TRBD1 covers 7 bases. Germline lookup yields CDR1 MNHEY and CDR2 SVGEGT. This CDR3 contains 15 residues. Here the CDR3 reads CASSQDRGHSYGQYF. CDR3 DNA sequence: TGTGCCAGCAGTCAAGATAGGGGGCACTCCTACGGGCAGTACTTC.

This chain links TRBV11-1 with TRBJ2-5; D not certain. V dropped 3 bases and J dropped 2 bases, with 4 bases sitting between them. The germline CDR1 and CDR2 sequences are SGHAT and FQDESV (reference sequence). This CDR3 has 12 residues. The CDR3, as DNA: TGTGCCAGCAGCTTCCTGCAAGAGACCCAGTACTTC. Its translation: CASSFLQETQYF.

This clonotype has a handful of counts. This chain connects TRBV5-8 to TRBJ1-4; 9 bases map to TRBD1. CDR3 length equals 15 residues. Trimming cost V 3 bases and J 8 bases; bases outside gene matches: 8. Germline CDR1 reads SGHTS; CDR2 reads YDEGEE. CDR3 in amino acids: CASSSRDRAGEKLFF. The CDR3 DNA is TGTGCCAGCAGCTCCCGGGACAGGGCCGGGGAAAAACTGTTTTTT.

This clonotype was seen more than once but under ten times. A read error is possible here, since a much larger clone lies one base away. The V call is TRBV19, the J call TRBJ2-1; no firm D call. CDR1 and CDR2 from the germline V gene are LNHDA and SQIVND (reference sequence). This CDR3 comprises 17 residues. The CDR3 here is CASSRVVGVSSYSEQSF. The CDR3 region has the DNA TGTGCCAGTAGTAGGGTTGTAGGTGTTAGCTCCTACAGTGAGCAGTCCTTC.

The chain uses TRBV7-3 and TRBJ2-7, with 8 bases that match TRBD1. This CDR3 is 14 amino acids long. Germline loops: CDR1 SGHTA, CDR2 FQGTGA. CDR3 region: CAGSLRGPSYEQYF. CDR3 sequence (DNA): TGTGCTGGTTCCCTCAGGGGGCCATCCTACGAGCAGTACTTC.

This clonotype showed up many times. The rearrangement uses TRBV27 and TRBJ2-3, with no clear D. V lost 8 bases and J 6 bases, leaving 9 bases between the germline ends. This CDR3 is 11 amino acids long. Germline CDR1 reads MNHEY; CDR2 reads SMNVEV (reference sequence). CDR3 sequence (DNA): TGTGCCAGCGACTCGGGTGATACGCAGTATTTT. Its protein product is CASDSGDTQYF.

By proportion, this clonotype is medium-sized. V is TRBV20-1 and J is TRBJ2-7; D remains ambiguous. The CDR3 spans 13 residues. Germline V gene sequence: CDR1 DFQATT, CDR2 SNEGSKA (reference sequence). V lost 6 bases and J 3 bases, leaving 15 bases between the germline ends. CDR3 region: CSASRPTHYEQYF. Written as DNA, the CDR3 is TGCAGTGCCTCGCGACCGACACACTACGAGCAGTACTTC.

J is TRBJ2-1 and V is TRBV6-5; 10 bases line up with TRBD2. This CDR3 spans 17 amino acids. V lost 0 bases, J lost 5 bases, and 7 bases stayed unmatched. Germline V gives CDR1 MNHEY, CDR2 SVGAGI. CDR3 loop: CASSYSSSSGRDNEQFF. CDR3 in DNA: TGTGCCAGCAGTTACTCGAGTTCTAGCGGGAGAGACAATGAGCAGTTCTTC.

This clonotype was counted between two and nine times. J is TRBJ2-5 and V is TRBV24-1, with D maybe TRBD2 (6 bases). V shed 5 bases and J shed 3 bases, with 21 bases lying between them. The CDR3 covers 17 residues. Germline V gives CDR1 KGHDR, CDR2 SFDVKD. CDR3 residues: CATSVLPLRAGEETQYF. CDR3 DNA sequence: TGTGCCACCAGTGTACTCCCCCTACGAGCGGGTGAAGAGACCCAGTACTTC.

On this clonotype itself: A clone one base away is much larger, so this may be a read error. Since the CDR3 does not end with the conserved phenylalanine or tryptophan, this likely comes from a read error. The J gene is TRBJ2-1, the V gene TRBV6-5; D may match TRBD1 or TRBD2 (5 bases each). CDR3 size: 14 residues. CDR1 is MNHEY, CDR2 SVGAGI, per germline. The V gene lost 6 bases and the J gene lost 3 bases, with 12 bases spanning the gap. CDR3 coding DNA: TGTGCCAGCAGCCCCGGGACGTTCTACAATGAGCAGTTCCTC. Amino acids: CASSPGTFYNEQFL.

The CDR3 nucleotides read TGTGCCAGCAGTTTAAGGACAGGGCATAATTCACCCCTCCACTTT. Amino acids: CASSLRTGHNSPLHF. The chain recombines TRBV12-3 or TRBV12-4 with TRBJ1-6, with 8 bases matching TRBD1. Trimming at V came to 2 bases and at J to 5 bases, leaving 2 bases not matched to a gene. CDR3 length equals 15 residues.

This clonotype was observed at least ten times. CDR3 amino acids: CASSQVASNYGYTF. The CDR3 DNA reads as TGTGCCAGCAGCCAGGTAGCGTCTAACTATGGCTACACCTTC. This chain connects TRBV3-1 to TRBJ1-2; D uncertain. The CDR3 consists of 14 residues. The V gene lost 3 bases and the J gene lost 0 bases, with 8 bases spanning the gap. CDR1 and CDR2 (germline): LGHDT, YNNKEL (reference sequence).

This clonotype was detected only once. CDR3 in amino acids: CASSRNPGERTGYTF. The DNA for the CDR3 is TGTGCCAGCAGCCGAAATCCAGGGGAACGGACTGGCTACACCTTC. The J gene is TRBJ1-2, the V gene TRBV12-3 or TRBV12-4, with a possible D match to TRBD1 (6 bases). The CDR3 is 15 amino acids. Trimming took off 6 bases at V and 7 bases at J, with 21 bases between the two ends.

This clonotype was observed at least ten times. J is TRBJ2-3 and V is TRBV24-1; tentative D call: TRBD2 (6 bases). Germline V gene data show CDR1 as KGHDR and CDR2 as SFDVKD. The V end lost 7 bases, the J end lost 2 bases, and 15 bases lay between the germline ends. The CDR3 consists of 15 residues. The CDR3, as DNA: TGTGCCACCAGCCCTGCGGCGGGGATCACAGATACGCAGTATTTT. It translates to CATSPAAGITDTQYF.

This clonotype was observed once. V and J are TRBV20-1 and TRBJ2-3, with 8 bases lining up with TRBD2. V lost 3 bases and J lost 2; bases outside the gene matches: 4. Germline CDR1 and CDR2: DFQATT and SNEGSKA (reference sequence). The length of the CDR3 is 14 residues. The CDR3 protein is CSASGGRTTDTQYF. The CDR3, as DNA: TGCAGTGCTAGCGGCGGGAGGACCACAGATACGCAGTATTTT.

This clonotype was seen ten or more times. A junction boundary mismatches the germline segment, possibly from a read error. This rearrangement joins TRBV7-9 to TRBJ2-1; possible D gene TRBD2, 5 bases. From germline, CDR1 is SEHNR and CDR2 FQNEAQ (reference sequence). This CDR3 is built from 15 residues. For the CDR3, the DNA is TGTGCCAGCAGCTTCCCCGGGAACTCCCACAATGAGCAGTTCTTC. Protein sequence: CASSFPGNSHNEQFF.

By share of the sample, this clonotype is medium-sized. The chain is built from TRBV7-2 and TRBJ2-5; no clear D gene. The V end was cut by 6 bases, the J end by 2 bases, with 10 bases between. Germline values: CDR1 SGHTA, CDR2 FQGNSA. CDR3 size: 13 residues. This CDR3 reads CASSSHTQETQYF. CDR3 nucleotides: TGTGCCAGCAGTTCTCACACGCAAGAGACCCAGTACTTC. Using reference TRBV7-2 and TRBJ2-5 for the parts outside the CDR3, the full variable domain is GAGVSQSPSNKVTEKGKDVELRCDPISGHTALYWYRQSLGQGLEFLIYFQGNSAPDKSGLPSDRFSAERTGGSVSTLTIQRTQQEDSAVYLCASSSHTQETQYFGPGTRLLVL.

J is TRBJ2-3 and V is TRBV19; the D gene is possibly TRBD2 (6 bases). This CDR3 spans 13 amino acids. V was trimmed by 7 bases and J by 4 bases, leaving 12 bases between them. Germline V CDR1 and CDR2: LNHDA, SQIVND (reference sequence). Here the CDR3 reads CASKVGSPDTQYF. The CDR3 DNA reads as TGTGCCAGTAAAGTCGGGAGCCCAGATACGCAGTATTTT.

This clonotype was counted ten times or more. The rearrangement links TRBV7-8 to TRBJ2-5, with 8 bases matching TRBD1. This CDR3 spans 14 amino acids. V lost 3 bases and J lost 0; bases outside the gene matches: 0. From germline, CDR1 is SGHVS and CDR2 FQNEAQ. CDR3 region: CASSLTGDQETQYF. CDR3 nucleotides: TGTGCCAGCAGCTTGACAGGGGACCAAGAGACCCAGTACTTC. Complete variable domain (other parts from reference TRBV7-8 and TRBJ2-5): GAGVSQSPRYKVAKRGQDVALRCDPISGHVSLFWYQQALGQGPEFLTYFQNEAQLDKSGLPSDRFFAERPEGSVSTLKIQRTQQEDSAVYLCASSLTGDQETQYFGPGTRLLVL.

With regard to this clonotype: One junction end disagrees with the germline gene, perhaps due to a read error. V usage is TRBV7-9 and J usage is TRBJ2-7, with 8 bases lining up with TRBD1. CDR1 and CDR2 from the germline V gene are SEHNR and FQNEAQ (reference sequence). CDR3 length: 12 residues. DNA of the CDR3: TGCGCCAGCAGCAACCTAGGACAGGGCCCAGACTTC. Translating it yields CASSNLGQGPDF.

This clonotype was detected only once. It is unclear where the CDR3 begins or ends on the DNA, so no DNA is shown, and the CDR3 is as TCRdb lists it. The chain has TRBV9 and TRBJ2-2; the D call of TRBD1 is as the table states it, not checked on the DNA. The germline CDR1 and CDR2 sequences are SGDLS and YYNGEE. The CDR3 numbers 18 amino acids, ends counted. CDR3 loop: CASSLGQYYEAFFGELFF.

This chain uses TRBV7-8 with TRBJ1-5; D not certain. V dropped 3 bases and J dropped 0 bases, with 15 bases sitting between them. Per germline, CDR1 SGHVS and CDR2 FQNEAQ. There are 17 residues in the CDR3. The CDR3 DNA reads TGTGCCAGCAGCTTCCGGGGAGGAACCCTTAGCAATCAGCCCCAGCATTTT. Translating gives CASSFRGGTLSNQPQHF.

This clonotype has a count of ten or more. This chain joins TRBV9 and TRBJ2-1; TRBD1 is a possible D gene (6 bases). Germline V CDR1 and CDR2: SGDLS, YYNGEE. V was pared by 6 bases and J by 2 bases, with 15 bases between. The CDR3 spans 15 residues. CDR3 amino acids: CASTSRDTAYNEQFF. CDR3 nucleotide sequence: TGTGCCAGCACCTCCAGGGACACCGCCTACAATGAGCAGTTCTTC.